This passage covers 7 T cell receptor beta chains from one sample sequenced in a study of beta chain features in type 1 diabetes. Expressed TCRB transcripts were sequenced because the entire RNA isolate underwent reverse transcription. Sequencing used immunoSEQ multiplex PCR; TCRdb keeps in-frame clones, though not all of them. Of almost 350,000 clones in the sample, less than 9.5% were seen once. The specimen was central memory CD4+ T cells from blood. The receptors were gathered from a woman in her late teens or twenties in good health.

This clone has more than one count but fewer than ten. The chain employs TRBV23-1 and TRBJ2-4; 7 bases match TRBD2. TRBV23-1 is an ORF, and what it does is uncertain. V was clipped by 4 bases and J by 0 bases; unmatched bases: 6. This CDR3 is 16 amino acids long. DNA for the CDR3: TGCGCCAGCAGTCGGAAAGGGAGGGTAGCCAAAAACATTCAGTACTTC. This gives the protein CASSRKGRVAKNIQYF.

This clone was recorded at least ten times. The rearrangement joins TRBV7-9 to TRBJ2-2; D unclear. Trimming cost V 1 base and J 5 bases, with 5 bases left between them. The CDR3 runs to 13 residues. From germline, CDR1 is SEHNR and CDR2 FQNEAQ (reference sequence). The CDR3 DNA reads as TGTGCCAGCAGCTTAGTGTCGACCGGGGAGCTGTTTTTT. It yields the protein CASSLVSTGELFF.

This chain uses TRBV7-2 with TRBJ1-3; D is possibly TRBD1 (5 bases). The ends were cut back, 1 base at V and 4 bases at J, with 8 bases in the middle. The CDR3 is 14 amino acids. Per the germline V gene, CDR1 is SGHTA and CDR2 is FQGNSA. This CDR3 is CASSLGGSGNTIYF. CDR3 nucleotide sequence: TGTGCCAGCAGCTTAGGGGGGTCAGGAAACACCATATATTTT.

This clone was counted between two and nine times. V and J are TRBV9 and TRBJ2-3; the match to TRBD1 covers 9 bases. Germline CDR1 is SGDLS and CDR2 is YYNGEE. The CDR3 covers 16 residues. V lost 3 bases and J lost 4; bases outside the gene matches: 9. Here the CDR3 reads CASSENPGQGADTQYF. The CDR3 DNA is TGTGCCAGCAGCGAGAACCCGGGACAGGGAGCAGATACGCAGTATTTT. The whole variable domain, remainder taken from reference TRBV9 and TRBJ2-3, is DSGVTQTPKHLITATGQRVTLRCSPRSGDLSVYWYQQSLDQGLQFLIQYYNGEERAKGNILERFSAQQFPDLHSELNLSSLELGDSALYFCASSENPGQGADTQYFGPGTRLTVL.

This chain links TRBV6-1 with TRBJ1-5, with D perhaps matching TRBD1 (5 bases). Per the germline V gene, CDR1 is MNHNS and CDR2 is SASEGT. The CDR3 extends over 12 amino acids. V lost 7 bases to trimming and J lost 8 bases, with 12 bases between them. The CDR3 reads CASIGTKKPQHF. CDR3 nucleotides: TGTGCCAGCATAGGGACGAAAAAGCCCCAGCATTTT.

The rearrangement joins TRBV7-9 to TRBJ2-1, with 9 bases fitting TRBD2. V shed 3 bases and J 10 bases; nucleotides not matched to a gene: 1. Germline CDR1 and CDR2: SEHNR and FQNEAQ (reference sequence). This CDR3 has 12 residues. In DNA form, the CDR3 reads TGTGCCAGCAGCTTGAGCGGGAGGGAGCAGTTCTTC. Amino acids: CASSLSGREQFF.

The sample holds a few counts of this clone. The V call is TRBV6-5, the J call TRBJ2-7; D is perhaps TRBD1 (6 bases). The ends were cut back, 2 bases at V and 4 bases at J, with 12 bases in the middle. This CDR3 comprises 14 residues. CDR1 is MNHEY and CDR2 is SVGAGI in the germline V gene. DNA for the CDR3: TGTGCCAGCAGTTACAACGCTAGGGGGTACGAGCAGTACTTC. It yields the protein CASSYNARGYEQYF.